These T cell receptor beta chains were read from a single sample in a study of graft-versus-host responses after intestinal transplantation. Sequenced by immunoSEQ multiplex PCR; TCRdb stores in-frame clones only, minus some. The sample consists of about 130,000 clones, roughly 92% of them appearing once. Antigen specificity for these receptors is unknown. The sequencing here drew on unstimulated CD4+ T cells sorted from spleen or lymph node cells, taken before intestinal transplant. The receptors stem from a human donor who received an intestinal transplant. The CDR3 runs from the conserved cysteine through the conserved F or W. D genes are given only for firm matches. A row's size may be missing; if present it is once, few, many or a size class.

d_call,cdr3_length,v_call,j_call,clone_size,cdr3_nt,cdr3_aa
-,11,TRBV6-1,TRBJ2-3,-,TGTGCCAGCAGGGTCGGAGATACGCAGTATTTT,CASRVGDTQYF
-,14,TRBV4-1,TRBJ1-2,-,TGCGCCAGCAGCCAACAAGGAGGGAACTATGGCTACACCTTC,CASSQQGGNYGYTF
-,13,TRBV2,TRBJ1-2,-,TGTGCCAGCAGGGGTGGTCAGAACTATGGCTACACCTTC,CASRGGQNYGYTF
-,15,TRBV5-1,TRBJ2-3,once,TGCGCCAGCAGCTCGGGCGCCGGGGAGGCAGATACGCAGTATTTT,CASSSGAGEADTQYF
-,12,TRBV6-1,TRBJ2-1,once,TGTGCCAGCAGACGAAACTCGCAAGAGCAGTTCTTC,CASRRNSQEQFF
TRBD1,13,TRBV6-1,TRBJ1-2,-,TGTGCCAGCAGATATCCTCAGGGGGATGGCTACACCTTC,CASRYPQGDGYTF
-,16,TRBV7-8,TRBJ1-2,-,TGTGCCAGCAGCCCCCCGGGGGCCGGGGCTGACTATGGCTACACCTTC,CASSPPGAGADYGYTF
-,16,TRBV18,TRBJ1-3,-,TGTGCCAGCTCACCAAGGGACACCGGCGGTGGAAACACCATATATTTT,CASSPRDTGGGNTIYF
TRBD1,16,TRBV19,TRBJ1-2,once,TGTGCCAGTAGCAATAAGACAGGGGGCGCCAACTATGGCTACACCTTC,CASSNKTGGANYGYTF
-,13,TRBV10-1,TRBJ1-1,-,TGCGCCAGCAGTGCCAGGGGGAACACTGAAGCTTTCTTT,CASSARGNTEAFF
TRBD2,13,TRBV29-1,TRBJ2-1,-,TGCAGCGTTGAAGAGGCGCGGGGGGCGGGTGGGTTCTTC,CSVEEARGAGGFF
-,13,TRBV30,TRBJ1-6,-,TGTGCCTGGAGTTCGACAGATAATTCACCCCTCCACTTT,CAWSSTDNSPLHF
-,15,TRBV19,TRBJ1-5,-,TGTGCCAGTAGTATAGAGTTGGACAGATATCAGCCCCAGCATTTT,CASSIELDRYQPQHF
-,14,TRBV10-2,TRBJ1-5,-,TGTGCCAGCAGTGAGGGCTATAGCAATCAGCCCCAGCATTTT,CASSEGYSNQPQHF
-,14,TRBV5-6,TRBJ2-5,-,TGTGCCAGCAGCTTGGGGACAAGACAAGAGACCCAGTACTTC,CASSLGTRQETQYF
TRBD2,14,TRBV11-1,TRBJ2-5,-,TGTGCCAGCAGCTTAGGCGGGGGAGGAGAGACCCAGTACTTC,CASSLGGGGETQYF
-,15,TRBV5-4,TRBJ2-7,-,TGTGCCAGCAGCTTGGCAACAGGGGGGGCCTACGAGCAGTACTTC,CASSLATGGAYEQYF
-,11,TRBV2,TRBJ2-4,once,TGTGCCAGCAGTGCCAAAAACATTCAGTACTTC,CASSAKNIQYF
-,13,TRBV2,TRBJ1-2,-,TGTGCCAGCAGGGGCAGGGCTAACTATGGCTACACCTTC,CASRGRANYGYTF
-,14,TRBV5-1,TRBJ2-7,-,TGCGCCAGCAGCCCCGGGACGGACTACTACGAGCAGTACTTC,CASSPGTDYYEQYF
-,14,TRBV27,TRBJ1-4,-,TGTGCCAGCAGTCGGCCTGGGTTGGATGAAAAACTGTTTTTT,CASSRPGLDEKLFF
TRBD2,16,TRBV30,TRBJ2-3,-,TGTGCCTGGAGTGTACGAGGTAGCGGGGGATTCGATACGCAGTATTTT,CAWSVRGSGGFDTQYF
TRBD1,16,TRBV27,TRBJ1-1,-,TGTGCCAGCGGAAACCCCAATGGACAGGGGAGGACTGAAGCTTTCTTT,CASGNPNGQGRTEAFF
TRBD1,12,TRBV6-6,TRBJ2-3,-,TGTGCCAGCACCCTCGGACAGGGCGAGAGCTATTTT,CASTLGQGESYF
-,13,TRBV5-1,TRBJ2-7,-,TGCGCCAGCAGCTTACTACAGGGATACGAGCAGTACTTC,CASSLLQGYEQYF
-,14,TRBV5-6,TRBJ2-5,-,TGTGCCAGCAGCCTGACTACAAAAGGGGAGACCCAGTACTTC,CASSLTTKGETQYF
-,14,TRBV5-4,TRBJ2-3,once,TGTGCCAGCAGCTTTGGACAGAGGATAGATACGCAGTATTTT,CASSFGQRIDTQYF
-,18,TRBV4-1,TRBJ2-1,-,TGCGCCAGCAGCCGACTAGTCCGGGATACACCCTCCTACAATGAGCAGTTCTTC,CASSRLVRDTPSYNEQFF
-,16,TRBV11-3,TRBJ2-1,-,TGTGCCAGCAGCTTGGGACTGGGCAGCTCCTACAATGAGCAGTTCTTC,CASSLGLGSSYNEQFF
-,11,TRBV7-8,TRBJ1-1,-,TGTGCCAGCAGCTTGGGCACTGAAGCTTTCTTT,CASSLGTEAFF
TRBD1,15,TRBV6-1,TRBJ1-2,few,TGTGCCAGCAGTGAAGGACAGGGACCTAACTATGGCTACACCTTC,CASSEGQGPNYGYTF
-,16,TRBV2,TRBJ2-2,-,TGTGCCAGCAGCAGGGGTACAATAAAGGGAACCGGGGAGCTGTTTTTT,CASSRGTIKGTGELFF